These 26 T cell receptor beta chains came from one sample sequenced in a study of blood T cells in healthy people across ages. Through a sample-barcoded 5' primer and a J-beta primer mix, a second PCR was run for about 7 to 12 cycles. TCRdb independently ran MiXCR on the 5' RACE reads; one entry per CDR3 protein. The sample carries some 640,000 distinct CDR3 sequences, more than 40% recorded once. Material for sequencing was blood. The receptors here all came from an older woman in good health.

This clonotype came up a few times. The J gene is TRBJ2-6, the V gene TRBV2; 8 bases map to TRBD1. The CDR3 contains 17 residues. Germline loops: CDR1 SNHLY, CDR2 FYNNEI. V lost 5 bases to trimming and J lost 0 bases; unmatched junction nucleotides: 6. In nucleotides, the CDR3 is TGTGCCAGCAGTTCCGGGACAGGAAGCTCTGGGGCCAACGTCCTGACTTTC. It codes for CASSSGTGSSGANVLTF.

The chain uses TRBV15 and TRBJ1-2; D possibly corresponds to TRBD1 (5 bases). CDR3 length: 15 residues. CDR1 is LNHNV and CDR2 is YYDKDF in the germline V gene (reference sequence). Trimming took 8 bases from V and 0 from J, leaving 16 bases between them. CDR3 residues: CATAGSARANYGYTF. CDR3 nucleotide sequence: TGTGCCACCGCAGGGTCCGCCAGAGCTAACTATGGCTACACCTTC.

The chain recombines TRBV5-1 with TRBJ2-5; TRBD2 matches 8 bases. There are 14 residues in the CDR3. The ends lost 4 bases at V and 11 bases at J; junction bases unmatched: 13. Germline V gene lookup returns CDR1 SGHRS and CDR2 YFSETQ. This CDR3 is CASSRSGGVDEQYF. In nucleotides, the CDR3 is TGCGCCAGCAGCCGCTCGGGAGGGGTAGATGAGCAGTACTTC.

This clonotype was counted a single time. The chain employs TRBV12-3 or TRBV12-4 and TRBJ1-4, with D possibly matching TRBD1 (6 bases). V shed 8 bases and J shed 0 bases, with 19 bases lying between them. The CDR3 extends over 17 amino acids. The CDR3 DNA reads TGTGCCAGCGGAAAATGGACAGATCCCACAACTAATGAAAAACTGTTTTTT. It translates to CASGKWTDPTTNEKLFF.

This clonotype has a handful of counts. V and J are TRBV7-9 and TRBJ2-1, with 7 bases matching TRBD1. The CDR3 totals 15 residues. V gave up 2 bases and J gave up 4 bases; unmatched junction bases: 5. Germline CDR1 is SEHNR and CDR2 is FQNEAQ (reference sequence). CDR3 sequence: CASSLTGTAYNEQFF. CDR3 nucleotides: TGTGCCAGCAGCTTAACCGGGACAGCTTACAATGAGCAGTTCTTC.

The CDR3 spells CASSLVNRGNTEAFF. In DNA, the CDR3 is TGTGCCAGCAGCTTAGTGAACAGGGGGAACACTGAAGCTTTCTTT. The chain employs TRBV7-9 and TRBJ1-1, with 7 bases lining up with TRBD1. The CDR3 is 15 residues long. Per the germline V gene, CDR1 is SEHNR and CDR2 is FQNEAQ (reference sequence). J lost 1 base, V lost 1 base, and 3 bases had no gene match.

The CDR3 nucleotides read TGTGCCAGCAGCTTAGCAGAAGAAGCTTTCTTT. Translating it yields CASSLAEEAFF. The chain combines TRBV11-2 with TRBJ1-1; no firm D call. Germline-derived CDR1 and CDR2 are SGHAT and FQNNGV. The CDR3 loop spans 11 amino acids. Trimming stripped 1 base from V and 8 bases from J, with 5 bases between.

V gene TRBV28 combines with J gene TRBJ2-7; D could derive from TRBD1 or TRBD2 (5 bases each). Germline loops: CDR1 MDHEN, CDR2 SYDVKM. The CDR3 spans 15 residues. Trimming took 7 bases from V and 6 from J, leaving 22 bases between them. The CDR3 coding sequence is TGTGCCAGCACCTACCCCTCGGGGTGGGGGACCGAGCAGTACTTC. Its protein product is CASTYPSGWGTEQYF.

V usage is TRBV6-5 and J usage is TRBJ2-5; D gene unclear. This CDR3 is 15 amino acids long. Trimming shortened V by 6 bases and J by 5 bases, and 19 bases separated the two germline ends. Germline V CDR1 and CDR2: MNHEY, SVGAGI. CDR3 sequence (DNA): TGTGCCAGCAGCCCCCGTTCTGAGTTGAGGGAGACCCAGTACTTC. Residues: CASSPRSELRETQYF.

The J gene is TRBJ2-1, the V gene TRBV24-1, with 12 positions matching TRBD2. The length of the CDR3 is 13 residues. Germline V gives CDR1 KGHDR, CDR2 SFDVKD. The V gene end was trimmed by 6 bases and the J gene end by 8 bases; junction bases not matched to a gene: 1. This CDR3 is CATSRLAGDEQFF. DNA of the CDR3: TGTGCCACCAGTCGACTAGCGGGAGATGAGCAGTTCTTC.

The chain carries TRBV12-3 or TRBV12-4 and TRBJ1-2, with TRBD1 matching 7 bases. V was clipped by 6 bases and J by 7 bases; unmatched bases: 5. CDR3 size: 12 residues. For the CDR3, the DNA is TGTGCCAGCAGCGACAGGGTTGGTGGCTACACCTTC. It yields the protein CASSDRVGGYTF.

This clonotype was seen at least ten times. This sequence joins TRBV20-1 and TRBJ2-1; 7 bases agree with TRBD2. Germline CDR1 reads DFQATT; CDR2 reads SNEGSKA (reference sequence). The CDR3 runs 15 residues. Losses at the gene ends were 5 bases for V and 7 bases for J; bases not matched to a gene: 14. CDR3 bases: TGCAGTGCTCCGGGGGGTAGCGGTATCAGGAATGAGCAGTTCTTC. The encoded protein is CSAPGGSGIRNEQFF.

Written as DNA, the CDR3 is TGTGCCAGCAGCCCAACGGGACAGGGTGAAGCTTTCTTT. Protein product: CASSPTGQGEAFF. V usage is TRBV7-3 and J usage is TRBJ1-1; TRBD1 aligns across 9 bases. The CDR3 is made up of 13 amino acids. From germline, CDR1 is SGHTA and CDR2 FQGTGA. Trimming took 5 bases from V and 7 from J; bases not matched to a gene: 5.

The chain couples TRBV28 to TRBJ2-7; D not resolved. V was pared by 4 bases and J by 2 bases, with 12 bases between. The CDR3 consists of 14 residues. Germline V gene sequence: CDR1 MDHEN, CDR2 SYDVKM. The CDR3 here is CASSSNRQAYEQYF. In DNA, the CDR3 is TGTGCCAGCAGTTCTAACCGGCAGGCCTACGAGCAGTACTTC.

This chain uses TRBV6-6 with TRBJ2-7, with D unclear. This CDR3 spans 13 amino acids. CDR1 MNHNY and CDR2 SVGAGI come from the germline V gene (reference sequence). The V end was cut by 5 bases, the J end by 2 bases, with 10 bases between. The CDR3 nucleotides read TGTGCCAGCAGTAACGGACCAGCCTACGAGCAGTACTTC. The encoded protein is CASSNGPAYEQYF.

The V call is TRBV7-2, the J call TRBJ2-7; D tentatively reads TRBD1 or TRBD2 (7 bases each). The V end was cut by 5 bases, the J end by 3 bases, with 23 bases between. The CDR3 consists of 17 residues. Germline V gene data show CDR1 as SGHTA and CDR2 as FQGNSA. CDR3 amino acids: CASSVEGARTGGYEQYF. CDR3 nucleotide sequence: TGTGCCAGCAGCGTAGAGGGGGCGCGGACGGGGGGCTACGAGCAGTACTTC.

This chain joins TRBV11-1 and TRBJ2-3, with 10 bases identical to TRBD2. CDR3 length equals 21 residues. The germline CDR1 and CDR2 sequences are SGHAT and FQDESV (reference sequence). Trimming at V came to 1 base and at J to 3 bases, leaving 19 bases not matched to a gene. In DNA, the CDR3 is TGTGCCAGCAGCTTAGATGTCAGTTGGGGTTCTAGCGGGAGTCGTACAGATACGCAGTATTTT. Translating it yields CASSLDVSWGSSGSRTDTQYF.

This clonotype has at least ten counts. The rearrangement uses TRBV20-1 and TRBJ1-5; D call uncertain. CDR1 and CDR2 from the germline V gene are DFQATT and SNEGSKA (reference sequence). This CDR3 contains 14 residues. Trimming shortened V by 6 bases and J by 3 bases, and 15 bases separated the two germline ends. CDR3 in DNA: TGCAGTGCCCCGGGCCAAGTAATCAATCAGCCCCAGCATTTT. Its translation is CSAPGQVINQPQHF.

This sequence joins TRBV6-1 and TRBJ2-7, with 10 bases matching TRBD2. V shed 1 base, J shed 3 bases, and the junction held 6 bases outside the gene matches. Germline CDR1 reads MNHNS; CDR2 reads SASEGT. The CDR3 length is 16 residues. CDR3 residues: CASSEGLAGVGYEQYF. CDR3 nucleotides: TGTGCCAGCAGTGAAGGGCTAGCGGGAGTTGGCTACGAGCAGTACTTC.

The chain employs TRBV4-2 and TRBJ1-2, with D maybe TRBD1 (6 bases). In germline, CDR1 is LGHNA, CDR2 YNFKEQ. The CDR3 length is 16 residues. The germline V and J ends were trimmed by 0 bases and 3 bases, with 14 bases remaining between them. As DNA, the CDR3 is TGTGCCAGCAGCCAAGATCCCTCGGGGGCTGACTATGGCTACACCTTC. Encoded protein: CASSQDPSGADYGYTF.

The sample holds many counts of this clonotype. The chain links TRBV5-5 to TRBJ2-7, with D tentatively TRBD2 (5 bases). The CDR3 contains 14 residues. Germline V gives CDR1 SGHKS, CDR2 YYEKEE (reference sequence). V lost 0 bases and J 3 bases, leaving 10 bases between the germline ends. CDR3 in DNA: TGTGCCAGCAGCTTGGATGGGAGTCTCTACGAGCAGTACTTC. Protein product: CASSLDGSLYEQYF.

This clonotype was seen more than once but under ten times. The genes are TRBV7-2 and TRBJ2-7; TRBD2 might be the D (5 bases). The end of the DNA is better explained by TRBJ2-4, so the J call may be wrong. The CDR3 has 16 residues. CDR1 is SGHTA, CDR2 FQGNSA, per germline. The CDR3 DNA follows: TGTGCCAGCAGCCCCCTAGACCCGGGGGCCAAAAACATTCAGTACTTC. Protein: CASSPLDPGAKNIQYF.

Worth noting for this clonotype: One end of the junction fails to match germline, which may point to a read error. This chain connects TRBV29-1 to TRBJ1-1; a possible D gene is TRBD1 (5 bases). CDR3 size: 14 residues. The germline CDR1 and CDR2 sequences are SQVTM and ANQGSEA. The CDR3 loop reads CSVYRGSWNTEAFF. The CDR3 bases are TGTAGCGTTTATAGGGGATCATGGAACACTGAAGCTTTCTTT. The complete variable domain, with remaining parts taken from reference TRBV29-1 and TRBJ1-1, reads SAVISQKPSRDICQRGTSLTIQCQVDSQVTMMFWYRQQPGQSLTLIATANQGSEATYESGFVIDKFPISRPNLTFSTLTVSNMSPEDSSIYLCSVYRGSWNTEAFFGQGTRLTVV.

V and J are TRBV20-1 and TRBJ1-5; 8 bases line up with TRBD1. Germline CDR1 and CDR2: DFQATT and SNEGSKA (reference sequence). The CDR3 runs to 14 residues. The trim removed 5 bases at V and 4 bases at J, leaving 7 bases unmatched. The CDR3 DNA sequence: TGCAGTGCTCCCGGACAGGGTGGAAATCAGCCCCAGCATTTT. This translates into CSAPGQGGNQPQHF.

There are many counts of this clonotype. The J gene is TRBJ2-5, the V gene TRBV30; D is undetermined. This CDR3 is 11 amino acids long. Trimming shortened V by 2 bases and J by 11 bases, and 12 bases separated the two germline ends. The germline gives CDR1 GTSNPN, CDR2 SVGIG (reference sequence). The CDR3 loop reads CAWSWGSEQYF. CDR3 DNA sequence: TGTGCCTGGAGTTGGGGAAGTGAGCAGTACTTC.

The V gene is TRBV20-1, the J gene TRBJ2-2; no firm D call. The CDR3 totals 14 residues. CDR1 and CDR2 from the germline V gene are DFQATT and SNEGSKA (reference sequence). The V end was cut by 0 bases, the J end by 1 base, with 6 bases between. The CDR3 DNA reads as TGCAGTGCTAGAGATACTAAGAACACCGGGGAGCTGTTTTTT. Translated, it gives CSARDTKNTGELFF.